These T cell receptor beta chains were read from a single sample in a study of T cells after posttransplantation cyclophosphamide. TCRdb keeps only in-frame clones here, not all; method: immunoSEQ multiplex PCR. Observed in the sample are approximately 35,000 clones, none of them singletons. Sequenced: PBMCs. Source of these receptors: a girl between 5 and 17 years old in good health, CMV-negative, and a related stem cell transplant donor. CDR3s include the opening cysteine and the closing phenylalanine or tryptophan. D genes are given only for firm matches. Some rows mark clone size as missing; the rest say once, few, many or name a class of expanded clone.

TRBV11-2	TRBD1	TRBJ1-1	many	TGTGCCAGCAGCCGAAGGGACAGCCCTGAAGCTTTCTTT	CASSRRDSPEAFF
TRBV7-3	.	TRBJ2-1	few	TGTGCCAGCAGCTTAGGGGTTTTGGGGCCTGAGCAGTTCTTC	CASSLGVLGPEQFF
TRBV11-3	.	TRBJ2-1	many	TGTGCCAGCAGCTTTCGACTAAGTGGGGAGGAGCAGTTCTTC	CASSFRLSGEEQFF
TRBV6-5	.	TRBJ2-1	.	TGTGCCAGCAGTTACCTGGGCGGGGTCAACAATGAGCAGTTCTTC	CASSYLGGVNNEQFF
TRBV25-1	.	TRBJ2-1	.	TGTGCCAGCTCACCCCCGGGATTCTCCTACAATGAGCAGTTCTTC	CASSPPGFSYNEQFF
TRBV4-1	TRBD2	TRBJ2-4	few	TGCGCCAGTAGCCAAGAGCTTAGCGGGCTAGCCAAAAACATTCAGTACTTC	CASSQELSGLAKNIQYF
TRBV6-4	.	TRBJ1-1	few	TGTGCCAGCAGTGCCAACCGTCAGGGGTCCACTGAAGCTTTCTTT	CASSANRQGSTEAFF
TRBV6-6	TRBD1	TRBJ1-4	many	TGTGCCAGCGGGGACAGGGACGGGAGTGAAAAACTGTTTTTT	CASGDRDGSEKLFF
TRBV5-1	.	TRBJ2-3	many	TGCGCCAGCAGCTTGTCAGGCCAGCTCACAGATACGCAGTATTTT	CASSLSGQLTDTQYF
TRBV6-5	.	TRBJ1-2	.	TGTGCCAGCAGTTCTACAGGGTTGGTGGGCTATGGCTACACCTTC	CASSSTGLVGYGYTF
TRBV27	TRBD1	TRBJ1-1	many	TGTGCCAGCAGTACAGGGGACACTCGAGGCACTGAAGCTTTCTTT	CASSTGDTRGTEAFF
TRBV5-1	.	TRBJ1-6	few	TGCGCCAGCAGCAGAGACATCGGAAGCTCCTATAATTCACCCCTCCACTTT	CASSRDIGSSYNSPLHF
TRBV30	TRBD1	TRBJ1-2	.	TGTGCCTGGAGCCCGGGACAGGGAATCGGCTACACCTTC	CAWSPGQGIGYTF
TRBV6-4	TRBD2	TRBJ2-1	.	TGTGCCAGCAGTGACTCCCTAGCGGGAGCGGATGAGCAGTTCTTC	CASSDSLAGADEQFF
TRBV5-4	.	TRBJ2-7	few	TGTGCCAGCAGTCCTCTTAACTACGAGCAGTACTTC	CASSPLNYEQYF
TRBV2	.	TRBJ1-2	many	TGTGCCAGCAGTGAGCGGGGGCTGGACTATGGCTACACCTTC	CASSERGLDYGYTF
TRBV10-3	.	TRBJ1-1	many	TGTGCCATCAGTGAGAGGAGCTATGAAGCTTTCTTT	CAISERSYEAFF
TRBV9	.	TRBJ2-2	many	TGTGCCAGCAGCTCCTTGGGAGCGCCGGGGACCGGGGAGCTGTTTTTT	CASSSLGAPGTGELFF
TRBV28	.	TRBJ1-6	few	TGTGCCAGCAGTTTCGAGGTTAGCTCCTATAATTCACCCCTCCACTTT	CASSFEVSSYNSPLHF
TRBV9	TRBD2	TRBJ2-4	many	TGTGCCAGCAGCTCCTCGGGGGGGGCGATAGGCAAAAACATTCAGTACTTC	CASSSSGGAIGKNIQYF
TRBV5-8	TRBD1	TRBJ2-3	many	TGTGCCAGCAGCTTCCACAGGGGTACAGATACGCAGTATTTT	CASSFHRGTDTQYF
TRBV7-9	.	TRBJ1-5	few	TGTGCCAGCAGCAACCTCGGGGAAGGGCCCAACAATCAGCCCCAGCATTTT	CASSNLGEGPNNQPQHF
TRBV2	TRBD1	TRBJ2-2	many	TGTGCCAGCAGTGTCCAGGGACAGTACACCGGGGAGCTGTTTTTT	CASSVQGQYTGELFF
TRBV2	TRBD2	TRBJ2-1	.	TGTGCCAGCAGTGTAGTGCGGGGACTAGCGGGGGTGCAGCAGTTCTTC	CASSVVRGLAGVQQFF
TRBV9	.	TRBJ1-2	many	TGTGCCAGCAGCGAGGACAATAACTACACCTTC	CASSEDNNYTF
TRBV29-1	TRBD1	TRBJ1-1	few	TGCAGCGGAGGGACAGGGGGCACTGAAGCTTTCTTT	CSGGTGGTEAFF
TRBV13	.	TRBJ2-5	few	TGTGCCAGCAGCTCCTCCCGGCTTACAGGATTGCAAGAGACCCAGTACTTC	CASSSSRLTGLQETQYF
TRBV25-1	TRBD2	TRBJ2-7	.	TGTGCCAGCAGTGCCTCCACGTCGGGGGGGAACGAGCAGTACTTC	CASSASTSGGNEQYF
TRBV4-1	.	TRBJ2-5	many	TGCGCCAGCAGCCAGCGCGCGGGGGAGACCCAGTACTTC	CASSQRAGETQYF
TRBV5-1	.	TRBJ1-1	many	TGCGCCAGCAGTTCGAGGCAGCAAGACTACACTGAAGCTTTCTTT	CASSSRQQDYTEAFF
TRBV6-5	TRBD2	TRBJ2-1	many	TGTGCCAGCTTAGCGGGAGGAGAATACAATGAGCAGTTCTTC	CASLAGGEYNEQFF
TRBV6-5	TRBD1	TRBJ2-1	.	TGTGCCAGCCGGAGACAGGGATTTTACAATGAGCAGTTCTTC	CASRRQGFYNEQFF
TRBV7-9	.	TRBJ1-5	many	TGTGCCAGCAGCTTAGATGAGGGTCGAATCGGTCAGCCCCAGCATTTT	CASSLDEGRIGQPQHF
TRBV29-1	.	TRBJ2-7	few	TGCAGCGTTGAAGACCAGGGATACGAGCAGTACTTC	CSVEDQGYEQYF
TRBV7-6	TRBD1	TRBJ2-7	few	TGTGCCAGCAGCTTTCGAGGGACAGGGGGCGACGAGCAGTACTTC	CASSFRGTGGDEQYF
TRBV7-9	.	TRBJ2-2	few	TGTGCCAGCAGCCCCCCAAGTTCGGAGGTCAGCACCACCGGGGAGCTGTTTTTT	CASSPPSSEVSTTGELFF
TRBV9	TRBD2	TRBJ2-3	many	TGTGCCAGCAGCGCGACCTTGGGACTAGCGGTTGGGGTAGATACGCAGTATTTT	CASSATLGLAVGVDTQYF
TRBV19	TRBD2	TRBJ2-7	many	TGTGCCAGTAGTGAGATACGACTAGCGGGAGGGAAGCAACAGTACTTC	CASSEIRLAGGKQQYF
TRBV4-1	TRBD1	TRBJ2-2	many	TGCGCCAGCAGCCAAGAACTGGACAGGCGATACACCGGGGAGCTGTTTTTT	CASSQELDRRYTGELFF
TRBV4-3	TRBD2	TRBJ2-1	many	TGCGCCAGCAGCCAAGAAGAAGCGGGAGAGGGTGATGAGCAGTTCTTC	CASSQEEAGEGDEQFF
TRBV27	.	TRBJ2-7	few	TGTGCCAGCAGTTTAGGGCGTACTTCCTACGAGCAGTACTTC	CASSLGRTSYEQYF
TRBV7-2	.	TRBJ2-1	few	TGTGCCAGCAGCTTAGCGCGATCTTGGGCTAGCGTTGAGCAGTTCTTC	CASSLARSWASVEQFF
TRBV6-5	.	TRBJ1-1	.	TGTGCCAGCAGTTACGCCCTTAACACAAACACTGAAGCTTTCTTT	CASSYALNTNTEAFF
TRBV2	.	TRBJ2-1	many	TGTGCCAGCAGTAAGGGGTGGAATGAGCAGTTCTTC	CASSKGWNEQFF
TRBV5-1	TRBD2	TRBJ2-3	.	TGCGCCAGCAGCTTGAGAGCGGGGGGGATGGGAGATACGCAGTATTTT	CASSLRAGGMGDTQYF
TRBV6-4	TRBD1	TRBJ2-1	many	TGTGCCAGCAGTGTCGGGACAGGGGGCAATGAGCAGTTCTTC	CASSVGTGGNEQFF
TRBV28	.	TRBJ1-1	many	TGTGCCAGCAGTTTAAGGCGTCAGGGGAACACTGAAGCTTTCTTT	CASSLRRQGNTEAFF
TRBV28	TRBD1	TRBJ1-4	few	TGTGCCAGCCGCGATTCTTCCGGGACAGGGCCAATCTGGGGACTGTTTTTT	CASRDSSGTGPIWGLFF
TRBV5-1	TRBD1	TRBJ1-4	many	TGCGCCAGCAGCTCAGGACAGGGGAGATATAATGAAAAACTGTTTTTT	CASSSGQGRYNEKLFF